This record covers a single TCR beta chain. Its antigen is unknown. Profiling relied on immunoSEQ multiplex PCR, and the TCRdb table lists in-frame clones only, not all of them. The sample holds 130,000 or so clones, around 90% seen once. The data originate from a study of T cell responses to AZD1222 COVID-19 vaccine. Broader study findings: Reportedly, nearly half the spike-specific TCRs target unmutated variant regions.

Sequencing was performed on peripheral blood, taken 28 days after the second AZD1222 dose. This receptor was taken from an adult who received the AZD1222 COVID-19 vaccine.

CDR3 DNA sequence: TGTGCCAGCAGCTCCCCTCGGGACAGGGGCCCCTACGAGCAGTACTTC. It encodes CASSSPRDRGPYEQYF. The chain has TRBV5-4 and TRBJ2-7; 10 bases match TRBD1. The CDR3 loop spans 16 amino acids. CDR1 SGHNT and CDR2 YYREEE come from the germline V gene (reference sequence). Unmatched junction bases numbered 8, after V lost 3 bases and J lost 2 bases. The full variable domain, rest sourced from reference TRBV5-4 and TRBJ2-7, is ETGVTQSPTHLIKTRGQQVTLRCSSQSGHNTVSWYQQALGQGPQFIFQYYREEENGRGNFPPRFSGLQFPNYSSELNVNALELDDSALYLCASSSPRDRGPYEQYFGPGTRLTVT.